The 24 T cell receptor beta chains below all came from one sample that was sequenced in a study of blood T cell repertoires in COVID-19. Sequencing used immunoSEQ multiplex PCR; TCRdb keeps in-frame clones, though not all of them. The sample lists approximately 32,000 clones, approximately 90% occurring once. Sequenced: peripheral blood. Receptors originate from a man between 60 and 75 years old with acute or convalescent COVID-19.

The chain is built from TRBV15 and TRBJ1-3; TRBD1 matches at 7 bases. Germline CDR1 is LNHNV and CDR2 is YYDKDF (reference sequence). Trimming took 5 bases from V and 8 from J; bases not matched to a gene: 9. This CDR3 has 14 residues. For the CDR3, the DNA is TGTGCCACCAGCCGGAGACAGGGTAGTGACACCATATATTTT. Translating it yields CATSRRQGSDTIYF.

This clone was detected once. The rearrangement joins TRBV5-1 to TRBJ1-6; TRBD1 might be the D (5 bases). Germline CDR1 reads SGHRS; CDR2 reads YFSETQ. With 0 bases removed from V and 6 bases from J, the gap between germline ends came to 19 bases. There are 18 residues in the CDR3. CDR3 loop: CASSLASSDSWINSPLHF. The CDR3 DNA sequence: TGCGCCAGCAGCTTGGCCTCTTCAGACAGTTGGATTAATTCACCCCTCCACTTT.

The rearrangement uses TRBV27 and TRBJ1-5, with TRBD1 matching 11 bases. The V gene end was trimmed by 5 bases and the J gene end by 0 bases; junction bases not matched to a gene: 21. Germline V gives CDR1 MNHEY, CDR2 SMNVEV (reference sequence). The CDR3 runs 22 residues. The CDR3 sequence is CASSAWVRKGGQGASSNQPQHF. CDR3 DNA: TGTGCCAGCAGTGCCTGGGTGAGGAAAGGCGGACAGGGGGCATCTAGCAATCAGCCCCAGCATTTT.

J is TRBJ1-2 and V is TRBV3-1 (or the pseudogene TRBV3-2); possibly TRBD1 for D (6 bases). V lost 1 base, J lost 0 bases, and 9 bases lay in between. Germline CDR1 and CDR2: LGHDT and YNNKEL (reference sequence). CDR3 length equals 15 residues. The CDR3 spells CASSQVNRANYGYTF. DNA for the CDR3: TGTGCCAGCAGCCAAGTCAACAGGGCTAACTATGGCTACACCTTC.

The J gene is TRBJ1-5, the V gene TRBV6-2 or TRBV6-3; possibly TRBD1 for D (5 bases). The germline V gene encodes CDR1 MNHEY and CDR2 SVGEGT. The CDR3 length is 14 residues. Trimming shortened V by 2 bases and J by 3 bases, and 8 bases separated the two germline ends. CDR3 coding DNA: TGTGCCAGCAGTTACCAGGGATTCAATCAGCCCCAGCATTTT. Translation gives CASSYQGFNQPQHF.

This clone was detected only once. V is TRBV18 and J is TRBJ1-6; 8 nucleotides line up with TRBD1. The CDR3 length is 15 residues. The J segment lost 9 bases and the V segment lost 5 bases, leaving 9 bases of the junction unmatched. Per germline, CDR1 KGHSH and CDR2 LQKENI. The CDR3 DNA is TGTGCCAGCTCATCGACCGGGACAGGAAGTTCACCCCTCCACTTT. Amino acid sequence: CASSSTGTGSSPLHF.

The chain links TRBV11-3 to TRBJ2-1; TRBD1 matches 8 bases. The CDR3 has 15 amino acids. The germline gives CDR1 SGHNT, CDR2 YENEEA. V lost 4 bases and J lost 9; bases outside the gene matches: 11. As DNA, the CDR3 is TGTGCCAGCAGCTACGGGGTGGACAGGGCAGGTGAGCAGTTCTTC. This codes for CASSYGVDRAGEQFF.

The V gene is TRBV30, the J gene TRBJ2-1; TRBD1 is a possible D gene (6 bases). Looked up from germline, CDR1 is GTSNPN and CDR2 is SVGIG (reference sequence). The V end was cut by 0 bases, the J end by 8 bases, with 14 bases between. The CDR3 spans 14 residues. The CDR3 DNA reads TGTGCCTGGAGTGTAGACAGGCTTAGGGATGAGCAGTTCTTC. Protein sequence: CAWSVDRLRDEQFF.

In this sample, this clone turned up once. The rearrangement uses TRBV7-3 and TRBJ1-2, with D possibly matching TRBD1 (6 bases). The CDR3 has 13 residues. V lost 4 bases and J 2 bases, leaving 8 bases between the germline ends. Germline lookup yields CDR1 SGHTA and CDR2 FQGTGA. CDR3 in DNA: TGTGCCAGCAGCTCTACAGGGAACTATGGCTACACCTTC. The encoded protein is CASSSTGNYGYTF.

The gene calls are TRBV11-2 and TRBJ1-3, with no clear D. The CDR3 extends over 13 amino acids. V was cut by 6 bases and J by 0 bases, with 6 bases left in between. Germline V gene data show CDR1 as SGHAT and CDR2 as FQNNGV. The CDR3 bases are TGTGCCAGCAGTCCTCTCTCTGGAAACACCATATATTTT. Translation: CASSPLSGNTIYF.

V is TRBV5-4 and J is TRBJ2-1; D may be TRBD2 (5 bases). This CDR3 is 15 amino acids long. Germline CDR1 and CDR2: SGHNT and YYREEE (reference sequence). The V gene lost 3 bases and the J gene lost 8 bases, with 18 bases spanning the gap. The chain's CDR3 is CASSSGSGRWYEQFF. The CDR3 coding sequence is TGTGCCAGCAGCTCCGGATCTGGGAGATGGTATGAGCAGTTCTTC.

The chain combines TRBV6-2 or TRBV6-3 with TRBJ2-1; 7 nucleotides agree with TRBD2. Germline CDR1 reads MNHEY; CDR2 reads SVGEGT. The ends lost 7 bases at V and 9 bases at J; junction bases unmatched: 12. The CDR3 sequence is 14 residues long. The CDR3 region has the DNA TGTGCCAGCACCCCGGGGCGGGAGCTCATTGAGCAGTTCTTC. Translation gives CASTPGRELIEQFF.

The rearrangement uses TRBV19 and TRBJ2-1, with 12 nucleotides matching TRBD2. J was trimmed by 3 bases and V by 8 bases; bases with no gene match: 11. This CDR3 region has 17 residues. Germline assignment: CDR1 LNHDA and CDR2 SQIVND (reference sequence). CDR3 region: CASFLTSGSKLYNEQFF. In DNA, the CDR3 is TGTGCCAGTTTCCTGACTAGCGGGAGTAAGCTCTACAATGAGCAGTTCTTC.

This clone was counted between two and nine times. The chain employs TRBV15 and TRBJ2-4; 9 bases align to TRBD1. V lost 1 base to trimming and J lost 9 bases; unmatched junction nucleotides: 10. Germline V gene lookup returns CDR1 LNHNV and CDR2 YYDKDF (reference sequence). The CDR3 is 16 residues long. The CDR3 DNA is TGTGCCACCAGCAGAGGGCTCGGGACAGGGCTCGGCATTCAGTACTTC. Amino acid sequence: CATSRGLGTGLGIQYF.

This chain links TRBV29-1 with TRBJ1-1; TRBD1 might be the D (6 bases). V was cut by 7 bases and J by 1 base, with 19 bases left in between. The CDR3 is 15 residues long. The germline V gene encodes CDR1 SQVTM and CDR2 ANQGSEA. CDR3 nucleotide sequence: TGCAGCGCCATATCGGTATCAGGGGCGAACACTGAAGCTTTCTTT. Translating it yields CSAISVSGANTEAFF.

The chain recombines TRBV7-9 with TRBJ1-2; D remains ambiguous. The CDR3 runs to 15 residues. V was cut by 1 base and J by 5 bases, with 14 bases left in between. CDR1 and CDR2 from the germline V gene are SEHNR and FQNEAQ (reference sequence). The CDR3 nucleotides are TGTGCCAGCAGCTTAGAGTTTGGACTTACATATGGCTACACCTTC. Its translation: CASSLEFGLTYGYTF.

The chain joins TRBV5-6 to TRBJ2-5, with D possibly being TRBD1 (6 bases). Looked up from germline, CDR1 is SGHDT and CDR2 is YYEEEE. The length of the CDR3 is 14 residues. Trimming stripped 4 bases from V and 2 bases from J, with 12 bases between. The CDR3 is CASSRDIKQETQYF. CDR3 DNA sequence: TGTGCCAGCAGCCGGGACATAAAACAAGAGACCCAGTACTTC.

The rearrangement joins TRBV11-2 to TRBJ2-7, with D possibly being TRBD1 (5 bases). The CDR3 is 13 residues long. The germline V and J ends were trimmed by 5 bases and 1 base, with 9 bases remaining between them. The germline CDR1 and CDR2 sequences are SGHAT and FQNNGV. The DNA of the CDR3 is TGTGCCAGCAGCCGGACACTGTCCTACGAGCAGTACTTC. Translating gives CASSRTLSYEQYF.

The rearrangement joins TRBV24-1 to TRBJ2-5; 8 nucleotides agree with TRBD1. J gave up 5 bases and V 11 bases, and 6 bases lay outside the gene matches. From germline, CDR1 is KGHDR and CDR2 SFDVKD. The CDR3 is 12 amino acids. DNA of the CDR3: TGTGCCAGTCAGGGGGCAGGGGAGACCCAGTACTTC. Its protein is CASQGAGETQYF.

This chain links TRBV27 with TRBJ2-7, with TRBD2 identical over 11 bases. V shed 6 bases and J 2 bases; nucleotides not matched to a gene: 6. The CDR3 loop spans 15 amino acids. The germline CDR1 and CDR2 sequences are MNHEY and SMNVEV (reference sequence). The CDR3 DNA follows: TGTGCCAGCAGCCCTAGCGGGAGGTTGCCCTACGAGCAGTACGTC. It specifies CASSPSGRLPYEQYV.

V gene TRBV3-1 (or the pseudogene TRBV3-2) combines with J gene TRBJ2-3; 8 bases map to TRBD1. Germline V lookup: CDR1 LGHDT, CDR2 YNNKEL (reference sequence). This CDR3 has 15 residues. V trimming: 4 bases; J trimming: 5 bases; junction bases outside the gene matches: 8. CDR3 loop: CASSPTGVKGDTQYF. CDR3 in DNA: TGTGCCAGCAGCCCGACAGGGGTAAAGGGAGATACGCAGTATTTT.

V and J are TRBV7-9 and TRBJ2-7; D might be TRBD2 (6 bases). Trimming left V 1 base short and J 0 bases short, with 7 bases between. The CDR3 has 14 residues. Germline V gives CDR1 SEHNR, CDR2 FQNEAQ (reference sequence). CDR3 DNA sequence: TGTGCCAGCAGCTTAGGGGGACTCTCCTACGAGCAGTACTTC. Amino acids: CASSLGGLSYEQYF.

V usage is TRBV5-1 and J usage is TRBJ1-1; TRBD1 matches at 7 bases. The CDR3 contains 15 residues. CDR1 is SGHRS, CDR2 YFSETQ, per germline. J lost 1 base, V lost 4 bases, and 7 bases had no gene match. CDR3 protein: CASSISGQTNTEAFF. DNA for the CDR3: TGCGCCAGCAGCATCTCGGGACAGACGAACACTGAAGCTTTCTTT.

This clone was detected only a few times. The genes are TRBV6-4 and TRBJ2-1; unclear D gene. Germline CDR1 reads MRHNA; CDR2 reads SNTAGT. The ends were cut back, 6 bases at V and 7 bases at J, with 19 bases in the middle. CDR3 length: 15 amino acids. The chain's CDR3 is CASSAETGIGNEQFF. The CDR3 DNA reads as TGTGCCAGCAGCGCCGAGACTGGAATTGGGAATGAGCAGTTCTTC.